In its sample, the clone carrying this TCR beta chain was seen a few times. The record originates from a study of HIV-infected patients and healthy controls. The CDR3 consists of 16 residues. Germline V CDR1 and CDR2: SGHVS, FNYEAQ. The germline V and J ends were trimmed by 4 bases and 0 bases, with 15 bases remaining between them. Via MiXCR, TCRdb re-called the 5' RACE reads, giving one row per CDR3 protein. The sample records approximately 67,000 distinct CDR3 sequences, about 15% being singletons. The sequence was collected from a human donor in good health. Material for sequencing was CD4+ T cells from blood. The chain has TRBV7-6 and TRBJ2-5; D perhaps matches TRBD2 (7 bases). The CDR3 DNA reads as TGTGCCAGCAGCTCGGAAGCGGGACACTACCAAGAGACCCAGTACTTC. It translates to CASSSEAGHYQETQYF.